The clone carrying this T cell receptor (beta chain) was recorded at least ten times. The data were taken from a study of metastatic and nonmetastatic thyroid tumors. Study context: Repertoires were compared across blood and tumor or nodule tissue from malignant and benign thyroid patients.

Patients underwent thyroid surgery, and none had received any treatment before it. Per the study methods: Variation in CDR3 across clinicopathological groups served as the basis for constructing a distant-metastasis classifier in papillary thyroid cancer. TCRdb re-called the PCR reads with MiXCR. TCRdb's processing, not the authors', yielded these V and J calls. The table shows some 20,000 clones, with 16% occurring only once. In germline, CDR1 is SGHTA, CDR2 FQGNSA. This CDR3 contains 13 residues. Trimming stripped 3 bases from V and 5 bases from J, with 8 bases between. This chain connects TRBV7-2 to TRBJ1-5; D remains unclear. This clonotype was sampled from a male donor with papillary thyroid cancer or a benign thyroid nodule (not recorded which). Some clones in this sample may be carry-over from other donors' samples. The specimen sequenced was blood. Here the CDR3 reads CASSLTRHQPQHF. The CDR3 DNA is TGTGCCAGCAGCTTGACGCGCCATCAGCCCCAGCATTTT.